This record concerns one T cell receptor (beta chain) sequence. Its matching antigen is unknown. The sample comes from a study of T cells after posttransplantation cyclophosphamide. The CDR3 sequence is 16 residues long. V trimming: 5 bases; J trimming: 6 bases; junction bases outside the gene matches: 15. Germline-derived CDR1 and CDR2 are SGHDT and YYEEEE. Sequenced by immunoSEQ multiplex PCR; TCRdb stores in-frame clones only, minus some. The sample yields some 53,000 clones, around 83% seen once. General study points: Recipient CMV seropositivity and CMV reactivation strongly tracked TRB clonality. Blood and skin or GI T cell repertoires showed limited TRB overlap. Donor-recipient repertoire similarity was low at 1-2 months, rising over year one.

This sequence was found in a man aged 25 to 40 with a blood cancer, CMV-positive, and with a related stem cell donor. The V call is TRBV5-6, the J call TRBJ2-3, with 7 bases fitting TRBD2. The sequenced sample was PBMCs. The CDR3 is CASRPRLAYWGDTQYF. CDR3 in DNA: TGTGCCAGCAGGCCTCGACTAGCCTACTGGGGGGATACGCAGTATTTT.